Listed here are 32 T cell receptor beta chains from one sample, sequenced in a study of blood T cell repertoires in COVID-19. Clones were sequenced by immunoSEQ multiplex PCR, and TCRdb holds only the in-frame ones, with some missing. The table includes around 300,000 clones, around 90% detected once. The sample was peripheral blood. The receptors come from a young man with active or convalescent COVID-19.

In regard to this clone: This sample includes further DNA sequences coding for the same CDR3. The J gene is TRBJ2-5, the V gene TRBV4-1; 11 nucleotides align to TRBD2. V lost 4 bases to trimming and J lost 5 bases; unmatched junction nucleotides: 6. CDR3 length: 15 amino acids. Germline V gene data show CDR1 as MGHRA and CDR2 as YSYEKL. CDR3 residues: CASSPLAGVQETQYF. CDR3 bases: TGCGCCAGCAGCCCACTAGCGGGAGTACAGGAGACCCAGTACTTC.

The gene calls are TRBV7-9 and TRBJ1-1; no clear D. The CDR3 extends over 13 amino acids. V was cut by 8 bases and J by 1 base, with 11 bases left in between. The germline V gene encodes CDR1 SEHNR and CDR2 FQNEAQ (reference sequence). Written as DNA, the CDR3 is TGTGCCAGCGCAACATCATCGAACACTGAAGCTTTCTTT. Translation: CASATSSNTEAFF.

This chain's CDR3 is CASSPVGGTNTEAFF. The DNA of the CDR3 is TGTGCCAGCTCACCGGTCGGGGGAACTAACACTGAAGCTTTCTTT. The rearrangement links TRBV18 to TRBJ1-1; the D gene is possibly TRBD1 (5 bases). CDR3 length equals 15 residues. The germline V gene has CDR1 KGHSH and CDR2 LQKENI. The V gene lost 3 bases and the J gene lost 2 bases, with 13 bases spanning the gap.

The J gene is TRBJ2-4, the V gene TRBV24-1; 7 bases map to TRBD2. This CDR3 contains 13 residues. Germline trimming cut 8 bases from V and 10 bases from J; bases unmatched to any gene: 10. In germline, CDR1 is KGHDR, CDR2 SFDVKD. CDR3 amino acids: CATNMRGLEIQYF. The CDR3, as DNA: TGTGCCACCAATATGCGGGGGTTAGAAATTCAGTACTTC.

The chain carries TRBV20-1 and TRBJ1-6; D is undetermined. Per germline, CDR1 DFQATT and CDR2 SNEGSKA (reference sequence). CDR3 length equals 11 residues. V was cut by 2 bases and J by 15 bases, with 11 bases left in between. In DNA form, the CDR3 reads TGCAGTGCTAGAAATGAGGCTCACCTCCACTTT. Its translation is CSARNEAHLHF.

The gene calls are TRBV4-1 and TRBJ1-6, with a possible D match to TRBD1 (6 bases). CDR1 MGHRA and CDR2 YSYEKL come from the germline V gene. Trimming took 4 bases from V and 6 from J, leaving 13 bases between them. The length of the CDR3 is 15 residues. The CDR3 nucleotides read TGCGCCAGCAGCCTAACCGGGACAATTAATTCACCCCTCCACTTT. Residues: CASSLTGTINSPLHF.

The gene calls are TRBV7-9 and TRBJ2-2; D not certain. CDR3 size: 13 residues. Trimming left V 6 bases short and J 1 base short, with 6 bases between. Germline CDR1 SEHNR, CDR2 FQNEAQ (reference sequence). DNA of the CDR3: TGTGCCAGCAGGACTGGGAACACCGGGGAGCTGTTTTTT. It yields the protein CASRTGNTGELFF.

The chain joins TRBV3-1 (or the pseudogene TRBV3-2) to TRBJ2-3, with a tentative D call TRBD1 (6 bases). Germline CDR1 reads LGHDT; CDR2 reads YNNKEL (reference sequence). This CDR3 region has 16 residues. The ends were cut back, 2 bases at V and 2 bases at J, with 14 bases in the middle. For the CDR3, the DNA is TGTGCCAGCAGCCAAATAGACAGGATAACCACAGATACGCAGTATTTT. It encodes CASSQIDRITTDTQYF.

This clone was counted a single time. CDR3 sequence: CASSFTGAGFDEQFF. CDR3 bases: TGCGCCAGCAGCTTTACAGGGGCCGGATTCGATGAGCAGTTCTTC. The chain links TRBV5-1 to TRBJ2-1, with 7 bases matching TRBD1. The CDR3 totals 15 residues. Germline lookup yields CDR1 SGHRS and CDR2 YFSETQ. Trimming removed 2 bases from V and 8 bases from J; junction bases left unmatched: 10.

The V and J genes are TRBV7-9 and TRBJ1-1; TRBD1 might be the D (6 bases). V was pared by 1 base and J by 4 bases, with 10 bases between. There are 14 residues in the CDR3. CDR1 and CDR2 from the germline V gene are SEHNR and FQNEAQ (reference sequence). CDR3 region: CASSLEGGITEAFF. The CDR3, as DNA: TGTGCCAGCAGCTTAGAGGGGGGGATCACTGAAGCTTTCTTT. Filled out from reference TRBV7-9 and TRBJ1-1, the complete variable domain reads DTGVSQNPRHKITKRGQNVTFRCDPISEHNRLYWYRQTLGQGPEFLTYFQNEAQLEKSRLLSDRFSAERPKGSFSTLEIQRTEQGDSAMYLCASSLEGGITEAFFGQGTRLTVV.

V gene TRBV18 combines with J gene TRBJ2-7, with 11 bases aligning to TRBD1. This CDR3 has 16 amino acids. J lost 4 bases, V lost 3 bases, and 8 bases had no gene match. The germline gives CDR1 KGHSH, CDR2 LQKENI. The CDR3 nucleotides read TGTGCCAGCTCACCTGCTTCCGGGACAGGGGGATACGAGCAGTACTTC. Amino acid sequence: CASSPASGTGGYEQYF.

The chain is built from TRBV19 and TRBJ1-2; a possible D gene is TRBD1 (5 bases). The V end was cut by 3 bases, the J end by 7 bases, with 18 bases between. The CDR3 runs to 15 residues. From germline, CDR1 is LNHDA and CDR2 SQIVND (reference sequence). CDR3 region: CASSIIGAQAGGYTF. The CDR3 bases are TGTGCCAGTAGTATCATTGGTGCACAGGCAGGTGGCTACACCTTC.

Written as DNA, the CDR3 is TGTGCCAGCTCACCGCCTGGGGGGGCAGATACGCAGTATTTT. This codes for CASSPPGGADTQYF. V and J are TRBV18 and TRBJ2-3; 7 bases line up with TRBD2. Germline CDR1 reads KGHSH; CDR2 reads LQKENI. The CDR3 has 14 residues. After removal of 3 bases from V and 4 bases from J, the junction contained 4 bases not matched to a gene.

This clone was seen only once. V and J are TRBV5-4 and TRBJ2-2; 11 bases align to TRBD2. The V gene end was trimmed by 4 bases and the J gene end by 0 bases; junction bases not matched to a gene: 5. This CDR3 comprises 17 residues. The germline V gene encodes CDR1 SGHNT and CDR2 YYREEE (reference sequence). The CDR3 is CASSRPGLAANTGELFF. In DNA, the CDR3 is TGTGCCAGCAGCCGTCCGGGACTAGCGGCGAACACCGGGGAGCTGTTTTTT. The entire variable domain, with the rest obtained from reference TRBV5-4 and TRBJ2-2, is as follows: ETGVTQSPTHLIKTRGQQVTLRCSSQSGHNTVSWYQQALGQGPQFIFQYYREEENGRGNFPPRFSGLQFPNYSSELNVNALELDDSALYLCASSRPGLAANTGELFFGEGSRLTVL.

A single count supports this clone. The same CDR3 is also encoded by other DNA sequences in this sample. V usage is TRBV12-3 or TRBV12-4 and J usage is TRBJ1-1; D ambiguous. The CDR3 consists of 13 residues. Trimming took 5 bases from V and 1 from J, leaving 8 bases between them. CDR3 sequence: CASSLGGNTEAFF. The DNA for the CDR3 is TGTGCCAGCAGTCTAGGAGGGAACACTGAAGCTTTCTTT.

The genes are TRBV25-1 and TRBJ1-2; weak D call: TRBD1 (5 bases). The CDR3 has 16 residues. V lost 3 bases and J 3 bases, leaving 17 bases between the germline ends. Germline lookup yields CDR1 MGHDK and CDR2 SYGVNS. CDR3 nucleotide sequence: TGTGCCAGCAGTGACCCAACTCAGGGTAGGGACTATGGCTACACCTTC. The encoded protein is CASSDPTQGRDYGYTF.

This chain uses TRBV5-5 with TRBJ2-7; 9 positions agree with TRBD1. From germline, CDR1 is SGHKS and CDR2 YYEKEE (reference sequence). V lost 2 bases and J lost 3; bases outside the gene matches: 6. The CDR3 sequence is 15 residues long. The CDR3 DNA is TGTGCCAGCAGCTTCTCCGGGACAGGGTTCTACGAGCAGTACTTC. This sequence encodes CASSFSGTGFYEQYF.

The table lists this clone with a count of one. This sequence joins TRBV29-1 and TRBJ1-2; D is unclear. Per the germline V gene, CDR1 is SQVTM and CDR2 is ANQGSEA. Trimming removed 4 bases from V and 5 bases from J, with 17 bases in between. CDR3 length equals 14 residues. CDR3 DNA sequence: TGCAGCGTTGGCCCCAAACAGCGGTCTTATGGCTACACCTTC. This translates into CSVGPKQRSYGYTF.

The table lists this clone with a count of one. The chain carries TRBV6-1 and TRBJ1-6; D is unclear. The CDR3 is 15 amino acids. V was clipped by 1 base and J by 10 bases, with 14 bases between them. Germline values: CDR1 MNHNS, CDR2 SASEGT. The CDR3 DNA sequence: TGTGCCAGCAGTGAAGACTTACCCAGGAACTCACCCCTCCACTTT. This translates into CASSEDLPRNSPLHF.

This rearrangement joins TRBV20-1 to TRBJ2-7; a possible D gene is TRBD1 (5 bases). This CDR3 has 15 amino acids. The V and J ends lost 3 bases and 1 base respectively, with 16 bases between them. Germline V gene lookup returns CDR1 DFQATT and CDR2 SNEGSKA (reference sequence). DNA for the CDR3: TGCAGTGCTAGTGGCAGGGCGTCGTGGTCCTACGAGCAGTACTTC. As protein: CSASGRASWSYEQYF.

In this sample, this clone turned up a few times. The chain recombines TRBV7-8 with TRBJ1-1; 9 bases match TRBD1. CDR3 length equals 14 residues. Germline lookup yields CDR1 SGHVS and CDR2 FQNEAQ. V lost 5 bases to trimming and J lost 3 bases; unmatched junction nucleotides: 4. The CDR3 DNA sequence: TGTGCCAGCAGCGAAGACAGGGGGGACACTGAAGCTTTCTTT. The encoded protein is CASSEDRGDTEAFF. The whole variable domain, filled in from reference TRBV7-8 and TRBJ1-1, reads GAGVSQSPRYKVAKRGQDVALRCDPISGHVSLFWYQQALGQGPEFLTYFQNEAQLDKSGLPSDRFFAERPEGSVSTLKIQRTQQEDSAVYLCASSEDRGDTEAFFGQGTRLTVV.

The V call is TRBV9, the J call TRBJ1-2; D is perhaps TRBD1 (5 bases). Germline loops: CDR1 SGDLS, CDR2 YYNGEE. CDR3 size: 14 residues. V lost 1 base, J lost 7 bases, and 14 bases lay in between. As DNA, the CDR3 is TGTGCCAGCAGCGTAACAGGCTCCAGGAGTGGCTACACCTTC. Its translation: CASSVTGSRSGYTF. Variable domain in full (rest from reference TRBV9 and TRBJ1-2): DSGVTQTPKHLITATGQRVTLRCSPRSGDLSVYWYQQSLDQGLQFLIQYYNGEERAKGNILERFSAQQFPDLHSELNLSSLELGDSALYFCASSVTGSRSGYTFGSGTRLTVV.

The gene calls are TRBV28 and TRBJ2-6; the match to TRBD1 covers 7 bases. V dropped 7 bases and J dropped 0; count of bases not matched to a gene: 6. Per germline, CDR1 MDHEN and CDR2 SYDVKM. The CDR3 sequence is 16 residues long. The CDR3 DNA sequence: TGTGCCAGCAATGGTGGACAGGTCTCTGGGGCCAACGTCCTGACTTTC. Amino acid sequence: CASNGGQVSGANVLTF.

The V call is TRBV12-3 or TRBV12-4, the J call TRBJ1-2; 7 nucleotides agree with TRBD1. The CDR3 is 12 amino acids. V trimming: 5 bases; J trimming: 5 bases; junction bases outside the gene matches: 2. DNA of the CDR3: TGTGCCAGCAGTCGACAGGGATATGGCTACACCTTC. Its translation: CASSRQGYGYTF.

This chain connects TRBV13 to TRBJ1-1; tentative D call: TRBD1 (6 bases). V lost 0 bases to trimming and J lost 3 bases, with 8 bases between them. This CDR3 region has 14 residues. The germline gives CDR1 PRHDT, CDR2 FYEKMQ (reference sequence). The CDR3 is CASSLGRGYTEAFF. The CDR3 nucleotides are TGTGCCAGCAGCTTAGGCAGGGGCTACACTGAAGCTTTCTTT.

Only one count was recorded for this clone. V gene TRBV7-6 combines with J gene TRBJ2-1; weak D call: TRBD2 (5 bases). The CDR3 totals 15 residues. Germline lookup yields CDR1 SGHVS and CDR2 FNYEAQ. The germline V and J ends were trimmed by 5 bases and 1 base, with 12 bases remaining between them. In nucleotides, the CDR3 is TGTGCCAGCAGCCGAACCGGGGTTTCCTACAATGAGCAGTTCTTC. Protein sequence: CASSRTGVSYNEQFF.

J is TRBJ2-3 and V is TRBV5-1; 14 bases line up with TRBD2. The CDR3 runs 18 residues. Germline-derived CDR1 and CDR2 are SGHRS and YFSETQ. The ends lost 3 bases at V and 6 bases at J; junction bases unmatched: 12. Written as DNA, the CDR3 is TGCGCCAGCAGCTCCGGGACTAGCGGGAGTTGGACGGTGGATACGCAGTATTTT. Protein: CASSSGTSGSWTVDTQYF.

The chain couples TRBV11-2 to TRBJ2-7; 11 bases are a match to TRBD1. Germline CDR1 SGHAT, CDR2 FQNNGV. V lost 6 bases and J lost 7; bases outside the gene matches: 11. CDR3 length equals 15 residues. Here the CDR3 reads CASRAPGTGGLEQYF. The CDR3 nucleotides read TGTGCCAGCAGAGCCCCCGGGACAGGGGGGCTAGAGCAGTACTTC.

The rearrangement joins TRBV7-9 to TRBJ1-3, with 8 bases fitting TRBD1. V shed 5 bases and J 5 bases; nucleotides not matched to a gene: 8. Germline V CDR1 and CDR2: SEHNR, FQNEAQ (reference sequence). The CDR3 is made up of 15 amino acids. CDR3 protein: CASSPPGTGRNTIYF. CDR3 in DNA: TGTGCCAGCAGCCCCCCCGGGACAGGTCGAAACACCATATATTTT.

The rearrangement joins TRBV4-3 to TRBJ2-5, with 9 bases matching TRBD2. The CDR3 contains 14 residues. The V segment lost 3 bases and the J segment 3 bases; nucleotides outside the gene matches: 2. Germline-derived CDR1 and CDR2 are LGHNA and YSLEER. The CDR3 region is CASSHGLAKETQYF. CDR3 in DNA: TGCGCCAGCAGCCATGGACTAGCGAAAGAGACCCAGTACTTC.

The chain combines TRBV19 with TRBJ2-7; 12 bases are a match to TRBD1. CDR3 length: 17 residues. Germline CDR1 and CDR2: LNHDA and SQIVND (reference sequence). After removal of 4 bases from V and 7 bases from J, the junction contained 14 bases not matched to a gene. The CDR3: CASSTEHPGQGAQEQYF. As DNA, the CDR3 is TGTGCCAGTAGTACCGAACATCCGGGACAGGGGGCTCAAGAGCAGTACTTC.

The chain recombines TRBV15 with TRBJ1-6; maybe TRBD1 (6 bases). This CDR3 comprises 14 residues. V gave up 3 bases and J gave up 9 bases, with 12 bases separating them. Germline V gene data show CDR1 as LNHNV and CDR2 as YYDKDF (reference sequence). As DNA, the CDR3 is TGTGCCACCAGCAGGGTAACAGGGAGTTCACCCCTCCACTTT. This encodes CATSRVTGSSPLHF.